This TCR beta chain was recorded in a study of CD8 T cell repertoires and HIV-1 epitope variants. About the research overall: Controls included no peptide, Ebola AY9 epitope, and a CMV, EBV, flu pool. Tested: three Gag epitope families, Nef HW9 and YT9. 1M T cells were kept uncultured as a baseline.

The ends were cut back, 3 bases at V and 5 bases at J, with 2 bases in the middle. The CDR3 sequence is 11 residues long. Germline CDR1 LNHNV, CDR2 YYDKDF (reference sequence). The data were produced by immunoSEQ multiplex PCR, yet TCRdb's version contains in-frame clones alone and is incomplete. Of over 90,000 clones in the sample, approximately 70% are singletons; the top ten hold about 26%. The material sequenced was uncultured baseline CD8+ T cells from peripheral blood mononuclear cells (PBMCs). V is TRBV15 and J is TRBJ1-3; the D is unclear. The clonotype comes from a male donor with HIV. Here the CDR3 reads CATSSRNTIYF. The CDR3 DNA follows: TGTGCCACCAGCAGTCGAAACACCATATATTTT.